These 5 T cell receptor beta chains were all obtained from the same sample, sequenced in a study of blood T cell repertoires in COVID-19. Assay: immunoSEQ multiplex PCR; the TCRdb copy retains only in-frame clones and omits some. The sample has under 200,000 clones; around 83% are singletons. The sample consisted of peripheral blood. The receptors were sampled from a human donor in a cohort sampled during active COVID-19.

This clone was detected only a few times. J is TRBJ2-1 and V is TRBV29-1; D may be TRBD2 (6 bases). The CDR3 sequence is 16 residues long. The germline V and J ends were trimmed by 1 base and 5 bases, with 18 bases remaining between them. Germline CDR1 reads SQVTM; CDR2 reads ANQGSEA. CDR3 in amino acids: CSVEGDSTWINNEQFF. CDR3 in DNA: TGCAGCGTTGAAGGGGACTCCACCTGGATAAACAATGAGCAGTTCTTC.

The chain has TRBV28 and TRBJ2-7; D uncertain. The CDR3 length is 13 residues. CDR1 and CDR2 (germline): MDHEN, SYDVKM. Trimming removed 10 bases from V and 0 bases from J, with 13 bases in between. Written as DNA, the CDR3 is TGTGCCACGCAACCAGGTGACTCCTACGAGCAGTACTTC. Amino acid sequence: CATQPGDSYEQYF.

J is TRBJ1-5 and V is TRBV28; tentatively, D is TRBD1 (5 bases). Deletions cut 8 bases from V and 7 bases from J, with 18 bases between. The CDR3 sequence is 14 residues long. CDR1 MDHEN and CDR2 SYDVKM come from the germline V gene. The CDR3 loop reads CASLPAGSGQPQHF. The DNA of the CDR3 is TGTGCCAGCCTCCCCGCAGGGTCCGGGCAGCCCCAGCATTTT.

The chain recombines TRBV10-2 with TRBJ1-3; D gene ambiguous. Trimming shortened V by 7 bases and J by 1 base, and 11 bases separated the two germline ends. CDR3 size: 14 residues. CDR1 is WSHSY, CDR2 SAAADI, per germline. The CDR3 loop reads CASKSAGSGNTIYF. The CDR3 region has the DNA TGCGCCAGCAAGAGTGCGGGTTCTGGAAACACCATATATTTT.

The chain links TRBV11-2 to TRBJ2-7; TRBD2 aligns across 10 bases. Germline trimming cut 0 bases from V and 3 bases from J; bases unmatched to any gene: 2. Looked up from germline, CDR1 is SGHAT and CDR2 is FQNNGV. The CDR3 totals 15 residues. Here the CDR3 reads CASSLEAGGIYEQYF. CDR3 DNA sequence: TGTGCCAGCAGCTTAGAAGCGGGGGGGATCTACGAGCAGTACTTC.